This T cell receptor (beta chain) appears in the sequencing data of a study of blood T cell repertoires in COVID-19. Study summary: T cells, B-cell-depleted T cells, or PBMCs supplied cDNA or gDNA.

Germline V CDR1 and CDR2: LGHDT, YNNKEL (reference sequence). The CDR3 covers 14 residues. Trimming shortened V by 0 bases and J by 4 bases, and 9 bases separated the two germline ends. This clone was counted once. Original processing methods: Reference gene primer amplification gave nucleated cell count estimates. Profiled with immunoSEQ multiplex PCR; TCRdb holds only in-frame clones, not every one. V and J calls and clone size are given by that table; D and trimming were obtained from the DNA. The sample has over 200,000 clones; roughly four fifths are singletons. The rearrangement uses TRBV3-1 (or the pseudogene TRBV3-2) and TRBJ1-2; D is unclear. The sequence was obtained from a middle-aged woman with acute or convalescent COVID-19. The material sequenced was peripheral blood. This CDR3 is CASSQDLGVYGYTF. The CDR3 nucleotides are TGTGCCAGCAGCCAAGATCTCGGGGTCTATGGCTACACCTTC.